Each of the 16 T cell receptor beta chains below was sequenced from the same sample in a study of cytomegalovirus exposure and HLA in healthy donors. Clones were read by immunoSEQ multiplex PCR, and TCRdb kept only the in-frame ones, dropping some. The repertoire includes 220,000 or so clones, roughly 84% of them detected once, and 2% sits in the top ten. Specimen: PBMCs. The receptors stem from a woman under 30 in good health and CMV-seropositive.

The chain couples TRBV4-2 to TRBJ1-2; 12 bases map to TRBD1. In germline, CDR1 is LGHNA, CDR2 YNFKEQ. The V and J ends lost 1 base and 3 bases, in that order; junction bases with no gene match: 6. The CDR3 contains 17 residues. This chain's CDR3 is CASSQGTGTGGHYGYTF. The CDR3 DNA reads TGTGCCAGCAGCCAAGGTACCGGGACAGGGGGCCACTATGGCTACACCTTC.

The CDR3 loop reads CASSLPGQGIHEQYF. The CDR3 coding sequence is TGTGCCAGCAGCTTACCGGGACAGGGAATCCACGAGCAGTACTTC. V is TRBV5-5 and J is TRBJ2-7, with 9 bases fitting TRBD1. V trimming: 2 bases; J trimming: 5 bases; junction bases outside the gene matches: 8. The CDR3 covers 15 residues. Germline CDR1 reads SGHKS; CDR2 reads YYEKEE (reference sequence).

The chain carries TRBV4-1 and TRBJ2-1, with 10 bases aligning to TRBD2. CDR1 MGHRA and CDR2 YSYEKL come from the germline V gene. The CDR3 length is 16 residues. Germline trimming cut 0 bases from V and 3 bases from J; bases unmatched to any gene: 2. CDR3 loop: CASSQESGRDYNEQFF. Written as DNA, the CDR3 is TGCGCCAGCAGCCAAGAAAGCGGGAGGGACTACAATGAGCAGTTCTTC.

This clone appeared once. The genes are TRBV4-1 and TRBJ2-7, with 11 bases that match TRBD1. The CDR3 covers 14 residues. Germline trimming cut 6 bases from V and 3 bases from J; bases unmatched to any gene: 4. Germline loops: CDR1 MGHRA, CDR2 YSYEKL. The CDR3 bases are TGCGCCAGCAGTCGGACAGGGGGCATCTACGAGCAGTACTTC. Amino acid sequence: CASSRTGGIYEQYF.

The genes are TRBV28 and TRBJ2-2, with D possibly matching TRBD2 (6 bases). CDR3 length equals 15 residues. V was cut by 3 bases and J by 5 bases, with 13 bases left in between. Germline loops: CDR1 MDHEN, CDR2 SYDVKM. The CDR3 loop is CASSFRGRWTGELFF. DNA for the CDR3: TGTGCCAGCAGTTTTCGGGGGAGATGGACCGGGGAGCTGTTTTTT. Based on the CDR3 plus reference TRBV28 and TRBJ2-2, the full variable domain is DVKVTQSSRYLVKRTGEKVFLECVQDMDHENMFWYRQDPGLGLRLIYFSYDVKMKEKGDIPEGYSVSREKKERFSLILESASTNQTSMYLCASSFRGRWTGELFFGEGSRLTVL.

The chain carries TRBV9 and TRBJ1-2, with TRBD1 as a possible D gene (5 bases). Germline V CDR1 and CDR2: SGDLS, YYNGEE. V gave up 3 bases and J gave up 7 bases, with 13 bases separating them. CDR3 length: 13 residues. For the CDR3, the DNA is TGTGCCAGCAGCGCAGGCGGGGGTAGTGGCTACACCTTC. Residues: CASSAGGGSGYTF. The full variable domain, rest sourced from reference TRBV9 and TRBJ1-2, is DSGVTQTPKHLITATGQRVTLRCSPRSGDLSVYWYQQSLDQGLQFLIQYYNGEERAKGNILERFSAQQFPDLHSELNLSSLELGDSALYFCASSAGGGSGYTFGSGTRLTVV.

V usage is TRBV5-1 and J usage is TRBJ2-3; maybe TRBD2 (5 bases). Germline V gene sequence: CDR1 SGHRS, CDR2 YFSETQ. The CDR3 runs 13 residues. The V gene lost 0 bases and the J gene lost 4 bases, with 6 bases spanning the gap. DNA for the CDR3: TGCGCCAGCAGCTTGGCCGGGGCAGATACGCAGTATTTT. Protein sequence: CASSLAGADTQYF.

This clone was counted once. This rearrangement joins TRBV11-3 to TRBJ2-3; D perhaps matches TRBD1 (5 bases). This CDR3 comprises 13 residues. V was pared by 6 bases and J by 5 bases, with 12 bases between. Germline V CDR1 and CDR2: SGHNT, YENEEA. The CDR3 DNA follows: TGTGCCAGCAGTCTCGGGCAGGGAGATACGCAGTATTTT. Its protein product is CASSLGQGDTQYF. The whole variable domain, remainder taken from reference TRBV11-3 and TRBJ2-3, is EAGVVQSPRYKIIEKKQPVAFWCNPISGHNTLYWYLQNLGQGPELLIRYENEEAVDDSQLPKDRFSAERLKGVDSTLKIQPAELGDSAVYLCASSLGQGDTQYFGPGTRLTVL.

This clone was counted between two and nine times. CDR3 sequence reads: CASSPPGGPRNTEAFF. CDR3 coding DNA: TGTGCCAGCAGCCCCCCCGGGGGACCGCGGAACACTGAAGCTTTCTTT. The rearrangement uses TRBV11-2 and TRBJ1-1; D possibly corresponds to TRBD1 (5 bases). CDR3 size: 16 residues. Germline lookup yields CDR1 SGHAT and CDR2 FQNNGV. V was trimmed by 5 bases and J by 1 base, leaving 17 bases between them.

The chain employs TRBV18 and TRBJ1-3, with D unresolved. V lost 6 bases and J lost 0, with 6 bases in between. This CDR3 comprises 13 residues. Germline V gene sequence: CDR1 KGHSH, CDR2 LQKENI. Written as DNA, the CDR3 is TGTGCCAGCTCCGAGGGCTCTGGAAACACCATATATTTT. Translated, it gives CASSEGSGNTIYF.

The DNA for the CDR3 is TGTGCCAGCAGCGCCAGGAGGCTAGCGGGAGGAGGGGAGCAGTTCTTC. This sequence encodes CASSARRLAGGGEQFF. The genes are TRBV6-4 and TRBJ2-1; 11 nucleotides match TRBD2. There are 16 residues in the CDR3. Germline V CDR1 and CDR2: MRHNA, SNTAGT. Trimming took 6 bases from V and 10 from J; bases not matched to a gene: 14.

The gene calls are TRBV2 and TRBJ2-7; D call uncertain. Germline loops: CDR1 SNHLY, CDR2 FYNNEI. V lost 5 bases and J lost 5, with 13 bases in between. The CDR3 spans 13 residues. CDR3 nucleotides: TGTGCCAGCAGTACAGACCCACCCGACGAGCAGTACTTC. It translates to CASSTDPPDEQYF.

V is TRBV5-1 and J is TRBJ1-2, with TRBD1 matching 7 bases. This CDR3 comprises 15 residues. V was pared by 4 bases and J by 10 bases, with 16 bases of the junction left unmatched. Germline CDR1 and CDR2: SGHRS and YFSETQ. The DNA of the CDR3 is TGCGCCAGCAGCCGCCGACAGGGATCGGGCACCCACTACACCTTC. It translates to CASSRRQGSGTHYTF.

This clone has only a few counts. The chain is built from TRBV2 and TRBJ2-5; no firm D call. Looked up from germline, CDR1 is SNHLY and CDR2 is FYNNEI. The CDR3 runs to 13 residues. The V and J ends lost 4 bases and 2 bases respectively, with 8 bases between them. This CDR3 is CASSVQKQETQYF. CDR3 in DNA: TGTGCCAGCAGTGTCCAGAAACAAGAGACCCAGTACTTC.

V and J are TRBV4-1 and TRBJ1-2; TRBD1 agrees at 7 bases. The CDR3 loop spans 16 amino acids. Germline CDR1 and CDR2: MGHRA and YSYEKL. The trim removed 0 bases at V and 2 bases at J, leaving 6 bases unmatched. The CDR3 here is CASSQDPTGANYGYTF. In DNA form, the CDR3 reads TGCGCCAGCAGCCAAGATCCAACAGGGGCCAACTATGGCTACACCTTC.

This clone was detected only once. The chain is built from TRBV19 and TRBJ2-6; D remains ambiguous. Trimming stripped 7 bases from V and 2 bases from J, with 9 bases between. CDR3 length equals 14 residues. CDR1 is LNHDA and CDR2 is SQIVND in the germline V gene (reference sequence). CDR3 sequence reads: CASTPLTGANVLTF. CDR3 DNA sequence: TGTGCCAGTACCCCGTTAACTGGGGCCAACGTCCTGACTTTC.